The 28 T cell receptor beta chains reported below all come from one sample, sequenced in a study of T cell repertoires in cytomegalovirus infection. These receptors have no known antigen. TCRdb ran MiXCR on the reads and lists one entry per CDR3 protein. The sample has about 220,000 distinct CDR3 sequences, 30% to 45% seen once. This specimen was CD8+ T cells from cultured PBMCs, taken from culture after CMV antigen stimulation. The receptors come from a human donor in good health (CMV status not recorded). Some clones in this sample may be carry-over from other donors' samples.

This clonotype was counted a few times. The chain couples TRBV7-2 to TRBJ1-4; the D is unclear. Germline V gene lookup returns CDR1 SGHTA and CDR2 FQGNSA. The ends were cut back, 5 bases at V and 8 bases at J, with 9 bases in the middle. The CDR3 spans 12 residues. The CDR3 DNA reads TGTGCCAGCAGCATCCTGGGGGAAAAACTGTTTTTT. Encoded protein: CASSILGEKLFF.

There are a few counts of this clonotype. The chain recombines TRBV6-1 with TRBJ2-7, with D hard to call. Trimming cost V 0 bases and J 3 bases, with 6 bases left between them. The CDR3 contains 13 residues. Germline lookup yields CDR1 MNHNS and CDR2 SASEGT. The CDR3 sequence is CASSEARGYEQYF. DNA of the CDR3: TGTGCCAGCAGTGAAGCGAGAGGCTACGAGCAGTACTTC.

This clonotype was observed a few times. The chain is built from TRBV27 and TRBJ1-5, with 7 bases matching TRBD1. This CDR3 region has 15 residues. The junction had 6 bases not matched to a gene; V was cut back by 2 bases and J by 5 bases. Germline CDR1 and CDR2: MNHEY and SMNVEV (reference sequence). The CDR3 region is CASSLSGTEDQPQHF. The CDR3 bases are TGTGCCAGCAGTTTAAGCGGGACAGAGGATCAGCCCCAGCATTTT.

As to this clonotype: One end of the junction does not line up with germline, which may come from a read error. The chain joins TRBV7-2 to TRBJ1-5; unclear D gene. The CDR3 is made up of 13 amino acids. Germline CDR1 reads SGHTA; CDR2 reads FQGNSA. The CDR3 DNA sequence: TGTGTCAGCAGCGAGGGATTCAGTCAGCCCCAGCATTTT. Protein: CVSSEGFSQPQHF.

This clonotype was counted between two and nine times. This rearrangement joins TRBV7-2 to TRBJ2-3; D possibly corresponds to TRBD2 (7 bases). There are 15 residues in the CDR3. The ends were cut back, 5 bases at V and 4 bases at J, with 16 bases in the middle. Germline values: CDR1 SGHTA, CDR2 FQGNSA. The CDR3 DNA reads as TGTGCCAGCAGCCCGACCCTAGGGGGGGCAGATACGCAGTATTTT. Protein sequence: CASSPTLGGADTQYF.

CDR3 nucleotides: TGTGCCAGCAGTAAAGTCGAGGGGGGCAGAGAGACCCAGTACTTC. Encoded protein: CASSKVEGGRETQYF. V gene TRBV27 combines with J gene TRBJ2-5; D assignment may be TRBD1 or TRBD2 (6 bases each). The CDR3 sequence is 15 residues long. CDR1 and CDR2 (germline): MNHEY, SMNVEV (reference sequence). Trimming took off 5 bases at V and 4 bases at J, with 17 bases between the two ends.

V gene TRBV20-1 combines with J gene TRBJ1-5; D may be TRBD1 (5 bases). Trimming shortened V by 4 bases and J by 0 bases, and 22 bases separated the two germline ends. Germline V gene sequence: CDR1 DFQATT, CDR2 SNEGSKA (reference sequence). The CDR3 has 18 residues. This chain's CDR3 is CSATRDLEWGFSNQPQHF. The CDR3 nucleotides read TGCAGTGCTACACGGGACTTAGAATGGGGTTTTAGCAATCAGCCCCAGCATTTT.

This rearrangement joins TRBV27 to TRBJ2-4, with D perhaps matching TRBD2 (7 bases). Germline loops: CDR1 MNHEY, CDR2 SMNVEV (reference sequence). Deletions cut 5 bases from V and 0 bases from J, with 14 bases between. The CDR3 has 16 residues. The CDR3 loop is CASSPTGRGAKNIQYF. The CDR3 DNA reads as TGTGCCAGCAGTCCCACAGGGAGGGGAGCCAAAAACATTCAGTACTTC.

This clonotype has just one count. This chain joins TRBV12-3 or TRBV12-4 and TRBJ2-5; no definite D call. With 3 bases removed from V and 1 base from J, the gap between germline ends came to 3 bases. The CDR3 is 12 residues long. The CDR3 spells CASSFPQETQYF. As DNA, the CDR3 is TGTGCCAGCAGTTTCCCCCAAGAGACCCAGTACTTC.

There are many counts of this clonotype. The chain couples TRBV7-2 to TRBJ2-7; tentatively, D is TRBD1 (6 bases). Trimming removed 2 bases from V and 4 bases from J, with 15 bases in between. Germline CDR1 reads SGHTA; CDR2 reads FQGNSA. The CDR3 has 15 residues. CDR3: CASSLNRVQGYEQYF. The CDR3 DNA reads TGTGCCAGCAGCTTAAACAGGGTTCAGGGGTACGAGCAGTACTTC. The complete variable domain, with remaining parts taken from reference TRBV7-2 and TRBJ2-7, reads GAGVSQSPSNKVTEKGKDVELRCDPISGHTALYWYRQSLGQGLEFLIYFQGNSAPDKSGLPSDRFSAERTGGSVSTLTIQRTQQEDSAVYLCASSLNRVQGYEQYFGPGTRLTVT.

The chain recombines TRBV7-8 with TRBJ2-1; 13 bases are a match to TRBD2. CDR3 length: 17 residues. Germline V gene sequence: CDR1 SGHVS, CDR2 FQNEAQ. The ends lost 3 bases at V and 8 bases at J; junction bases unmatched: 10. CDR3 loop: CASSFPLAGGPVDEQFF. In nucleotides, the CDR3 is TGTGCCAGCAGCTTCCCACTAGCGGGAGGGCCGGTGGATGAGCAGTTCTTC.

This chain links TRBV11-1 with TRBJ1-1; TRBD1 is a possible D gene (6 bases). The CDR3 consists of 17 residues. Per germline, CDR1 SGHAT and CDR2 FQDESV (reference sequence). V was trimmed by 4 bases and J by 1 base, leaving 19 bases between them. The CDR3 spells CASSSRDILRGNTEAFF. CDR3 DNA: TGTGCCAGCAGCTCCCGGGACATCCTAAGGGGGAACACTGAAGCTTTCTTT.

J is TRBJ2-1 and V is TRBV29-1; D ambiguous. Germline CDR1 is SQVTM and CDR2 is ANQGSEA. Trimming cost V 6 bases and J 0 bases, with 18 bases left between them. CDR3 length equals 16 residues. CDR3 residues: CSVPPGSISSYNEQFF. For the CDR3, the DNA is TGCAGCGTCCCCCCGGGCAGTATTAGCTCCTACAATGAGCAGTTCTTC.

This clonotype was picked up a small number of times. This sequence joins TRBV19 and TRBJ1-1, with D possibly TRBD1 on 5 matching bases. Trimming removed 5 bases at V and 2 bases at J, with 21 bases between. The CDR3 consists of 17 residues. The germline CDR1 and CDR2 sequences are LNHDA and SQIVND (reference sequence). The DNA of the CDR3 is TGTGCCAGTAGTTCAGGTTGGCGGTCCCAGGGAAACACTGAAGCTTTCTTT. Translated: CASSSGWRSQGNTEAFF.

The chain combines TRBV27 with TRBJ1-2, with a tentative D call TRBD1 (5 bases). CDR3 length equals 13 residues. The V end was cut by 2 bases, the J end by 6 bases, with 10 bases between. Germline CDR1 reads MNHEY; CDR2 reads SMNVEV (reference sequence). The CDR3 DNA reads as TGTGCCAGCAGTTTACCCGGGGGGGATGGCTACACCTTC. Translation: CASSLPGGDGYTF.

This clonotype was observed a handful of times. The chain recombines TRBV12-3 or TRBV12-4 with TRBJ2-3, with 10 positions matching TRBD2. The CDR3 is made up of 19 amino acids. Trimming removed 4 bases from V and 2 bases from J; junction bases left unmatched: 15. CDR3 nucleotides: TGTGCCAGCAGTTCAGGCCTTAGACTTAGCGGGGGGCCCACAGATACGCAGTATTTT. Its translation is CASSSGLRLSGGPTDTQYF.

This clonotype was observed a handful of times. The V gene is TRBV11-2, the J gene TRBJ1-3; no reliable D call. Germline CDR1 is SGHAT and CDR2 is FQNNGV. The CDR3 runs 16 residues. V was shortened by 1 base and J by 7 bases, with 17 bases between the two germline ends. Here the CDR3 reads CASSLVVLASGNTIYF. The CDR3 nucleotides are TGTGCCAGCAGCTTAGTGGTGCTAGCGTCCGGGAACACCATATATTTT.

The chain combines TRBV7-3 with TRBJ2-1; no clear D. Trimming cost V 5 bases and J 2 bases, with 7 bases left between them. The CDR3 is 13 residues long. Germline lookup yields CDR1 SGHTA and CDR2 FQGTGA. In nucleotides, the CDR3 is TGTGCCAGCAGCACAGACACCTACAATGAGCAGTTCTTC. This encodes CASSTDTYNEQFF.

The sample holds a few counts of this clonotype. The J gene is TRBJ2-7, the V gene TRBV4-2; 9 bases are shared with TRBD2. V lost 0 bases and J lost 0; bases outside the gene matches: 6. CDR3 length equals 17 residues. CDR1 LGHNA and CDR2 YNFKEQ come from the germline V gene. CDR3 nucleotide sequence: TGTGCCAGCAGCCAAGAGGGGGCGGGAGGGAACTCCTACGAGCAGTACTTC. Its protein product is CASSQEGAGGNSYEQYF.

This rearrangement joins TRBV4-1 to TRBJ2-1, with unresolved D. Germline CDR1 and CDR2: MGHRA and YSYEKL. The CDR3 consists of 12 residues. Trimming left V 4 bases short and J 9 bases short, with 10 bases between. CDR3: CASSPRWGEQFF. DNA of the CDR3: TGCGCCAGCAGCCCCCGGTGGGGTGAGCAGTTCTTC.

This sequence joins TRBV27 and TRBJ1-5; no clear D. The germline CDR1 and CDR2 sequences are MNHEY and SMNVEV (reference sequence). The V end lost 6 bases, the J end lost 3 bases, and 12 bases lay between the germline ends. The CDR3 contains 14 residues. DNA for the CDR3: TGTGCCAGCAGGGAAGGGCTGGACAATCAGCCCCAGCATTTT. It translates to CASREGLDNQPQHF.

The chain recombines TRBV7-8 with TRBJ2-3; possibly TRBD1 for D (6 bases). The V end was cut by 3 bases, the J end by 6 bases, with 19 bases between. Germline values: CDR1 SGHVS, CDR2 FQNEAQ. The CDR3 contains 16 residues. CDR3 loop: CASSLETGLSMDTQYF. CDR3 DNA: TGTGCCAGCAGCTTGGAGACAGGACTTTCTATGGATACGCAGTATTTT.

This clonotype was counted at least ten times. The CDR3 spells CASSPWGAPDTQYF. The DNA of the CDR3 is TGTGCCAGCAGCCCTTGGGGGGCCCCAGATACGCAGTATTTT. The V gene is TRBV5-4, the J gene TRBJ2-3; possibly TRBD1 or TRBD2 for D (6 bases each). This CDR3 is built from 14 residues. Between the trimmed V and J ends, which lost 4 bases and 4 bases, there was a span of 13 bases. Germline-derived CDR1 and CDR2 are SGHNT and YYREEE (reference sequence).

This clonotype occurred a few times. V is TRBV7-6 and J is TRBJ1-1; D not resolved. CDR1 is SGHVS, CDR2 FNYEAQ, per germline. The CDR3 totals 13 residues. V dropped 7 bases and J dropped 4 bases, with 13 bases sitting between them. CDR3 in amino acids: CASTERVGTEAFF. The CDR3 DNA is TGTGCCAGCACGGAAAGGGTGGGCACTGAAGCTTTCTTT. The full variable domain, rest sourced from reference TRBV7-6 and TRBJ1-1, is GAGVSQSPRYKVTKRGQDVALRCDPISGHVSLYWYRQALGQGPEFLTYFNYEAQQDKSGLPNDRFSAERPEGSISTLTIQRTEQRDSAMYRCASTERVGTEAFFGQGTRLTVV.

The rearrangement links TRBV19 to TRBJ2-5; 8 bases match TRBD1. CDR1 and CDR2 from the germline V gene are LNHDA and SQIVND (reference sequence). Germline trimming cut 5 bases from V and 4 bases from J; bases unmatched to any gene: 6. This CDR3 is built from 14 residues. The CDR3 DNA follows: TGTGCCAGTAGTCCGACAGGGGAGGCAGAGACCCAGTACTTC. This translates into CASSPTGEAETQYF.

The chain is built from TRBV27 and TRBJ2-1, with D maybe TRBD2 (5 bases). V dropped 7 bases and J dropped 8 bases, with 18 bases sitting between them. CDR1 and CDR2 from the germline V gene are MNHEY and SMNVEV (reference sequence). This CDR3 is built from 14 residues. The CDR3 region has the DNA TGTGCCAGCACGGCGGAGTGGAGGTCCCATGAGCAGTTCTTC. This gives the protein CASTAEWRSHEQFF.

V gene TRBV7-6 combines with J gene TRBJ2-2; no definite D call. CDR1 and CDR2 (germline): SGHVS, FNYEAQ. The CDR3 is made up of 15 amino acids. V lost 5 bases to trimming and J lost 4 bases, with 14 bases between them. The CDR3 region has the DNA TGTGCCAGCAGCCCAAGCCGCCAGTCCACCGGGGAGCTGTTTTTT. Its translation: CASSPSRQSTGELFF.

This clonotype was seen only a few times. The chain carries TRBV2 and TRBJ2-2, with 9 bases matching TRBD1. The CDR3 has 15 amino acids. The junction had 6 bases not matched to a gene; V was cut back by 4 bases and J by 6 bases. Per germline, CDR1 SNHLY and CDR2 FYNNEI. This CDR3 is CASSGPGTGSGELFF. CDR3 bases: TGTGCCAGCAGTGGTCCCGGGACAGGGTCCGGGGAGCTGTTTTTT.